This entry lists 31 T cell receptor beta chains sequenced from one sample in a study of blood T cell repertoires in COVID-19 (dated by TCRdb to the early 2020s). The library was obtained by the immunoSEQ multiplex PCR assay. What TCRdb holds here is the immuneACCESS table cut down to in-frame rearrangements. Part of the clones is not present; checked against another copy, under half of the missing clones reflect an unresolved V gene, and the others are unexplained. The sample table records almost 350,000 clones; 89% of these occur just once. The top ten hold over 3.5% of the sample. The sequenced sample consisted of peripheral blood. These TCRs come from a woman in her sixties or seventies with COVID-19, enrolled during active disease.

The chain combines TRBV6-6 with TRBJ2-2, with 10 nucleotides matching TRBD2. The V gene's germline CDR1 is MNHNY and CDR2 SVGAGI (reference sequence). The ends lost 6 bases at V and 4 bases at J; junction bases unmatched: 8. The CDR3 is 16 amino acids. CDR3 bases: TGTGCCAGCAGCCCATCTAGCGGGGGTAGCACCGGGGAGCTGTTTTTT. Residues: CASSPSSGGSTGELFF.

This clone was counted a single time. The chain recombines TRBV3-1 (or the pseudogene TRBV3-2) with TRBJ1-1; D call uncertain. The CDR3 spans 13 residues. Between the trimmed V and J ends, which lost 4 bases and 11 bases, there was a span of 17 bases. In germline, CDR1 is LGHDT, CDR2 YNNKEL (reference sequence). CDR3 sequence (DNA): TGTGCCAGCAGCCCCGGGGTCTTAACGCAGGCTTTCTTT. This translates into CASSPGVLTQAFF.

CDR3 sequence (DNA): TGTGCCAGCAGCGACAGCGCTGGAAACACCATATATTTT. Amino acids: CASSDSAGNTIYF. The chain uses TRBV6-2 or TRBV6-3 and TRBJ1-3; TRBD1 is a possible D gene (5 bases). V was shortened by 6 bases and J by 2 bases, with 8 bases between the two germline ends. CDR1 and CDR2 (germline): MNHEY, SVGEGT. The CDR3 length is 13 residues.

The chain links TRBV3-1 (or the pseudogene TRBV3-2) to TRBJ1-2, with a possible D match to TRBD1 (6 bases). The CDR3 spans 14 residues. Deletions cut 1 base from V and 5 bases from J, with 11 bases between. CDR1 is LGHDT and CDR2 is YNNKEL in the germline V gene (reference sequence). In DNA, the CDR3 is TGTGCCAGCAGCCAAGGAGGGGGATCTTATGGCTACACCTTC. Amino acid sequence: CASSQGGGSYGYTF.

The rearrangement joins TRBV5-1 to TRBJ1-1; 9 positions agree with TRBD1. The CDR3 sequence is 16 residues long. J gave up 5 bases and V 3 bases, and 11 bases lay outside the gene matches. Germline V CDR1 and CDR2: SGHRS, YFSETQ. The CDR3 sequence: CASSSSRDRAGTEAFF. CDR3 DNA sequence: TGCGCCAGCAGCTCGTCTCGGGACAGGGCGGGGACTGAAGCTTTCTTT.

Here the CDR3 reads CASSLGRNYGYTF. Written as DNA, the CDR3 is TGTGCCAGCAGTCTCGGGAGAAACTATGGCTACACCTTC. V and J are TRBV12-3 or TRBV12-4 and TRBJ1-2; no clear D gene. There are 13 residues in the CDR3. Trimming shortened V by 5 bases and J by 2 bases, and 9 bases separated the two germline ends.

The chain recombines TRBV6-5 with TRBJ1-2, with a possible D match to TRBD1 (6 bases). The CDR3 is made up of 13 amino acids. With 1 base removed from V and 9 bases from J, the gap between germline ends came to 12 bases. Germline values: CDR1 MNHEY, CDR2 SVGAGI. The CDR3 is CASSYYRDFSYTF. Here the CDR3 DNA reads TGTGCCAGCAGTTACTACAGGGATTTTAGCTACACCTTC.

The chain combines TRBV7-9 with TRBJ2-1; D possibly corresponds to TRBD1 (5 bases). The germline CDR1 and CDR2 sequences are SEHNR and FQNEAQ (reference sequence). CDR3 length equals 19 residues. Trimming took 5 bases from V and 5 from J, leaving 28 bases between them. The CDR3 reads CASSNSLRGGPGLNNEQFF. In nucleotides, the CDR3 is TGTGCCAGCAGCAATAGCTTAAGGGGTGGGCCTGGGTTAAACAATGAGCAGTTCTTC.

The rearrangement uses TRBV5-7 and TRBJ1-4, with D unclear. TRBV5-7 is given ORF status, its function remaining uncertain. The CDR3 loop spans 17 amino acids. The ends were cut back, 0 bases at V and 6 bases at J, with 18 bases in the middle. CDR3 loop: CASSLVWGVGGYEKLFF. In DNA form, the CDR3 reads TGTGCCAGCAGCTTGGTTTGGGGAGTAGGAGGGTATGAAAAACTGTTTTTT.

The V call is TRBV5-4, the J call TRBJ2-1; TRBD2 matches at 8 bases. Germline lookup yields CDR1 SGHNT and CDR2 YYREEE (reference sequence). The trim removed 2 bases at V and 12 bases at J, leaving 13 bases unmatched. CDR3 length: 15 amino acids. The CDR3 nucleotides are TGTGCCAGCAGCTTTACAAGCGGGGGTATTAGGGGGCAGTTCTTC. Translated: CASSFTSGGIRGQFF. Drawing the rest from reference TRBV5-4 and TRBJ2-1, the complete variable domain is ETGVTQSPTHLIKTRGQQVTLRCSSQSGHNTVSWYQQALGQGPQFIFQYYREEENGRGNFPPRFSGLQFPNYSSELNVNALELDDSALYLCASSFTSGGIRGQFFGPGTRLTVL.

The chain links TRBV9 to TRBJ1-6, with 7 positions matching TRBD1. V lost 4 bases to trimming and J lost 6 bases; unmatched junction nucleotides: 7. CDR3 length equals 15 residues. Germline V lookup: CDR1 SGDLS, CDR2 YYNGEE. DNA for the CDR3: TGTGCCAGCAGCTTACGACAGGGCGGTAATTCACCCCTCCACTTT. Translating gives CASSLRQGGNSPLHF.

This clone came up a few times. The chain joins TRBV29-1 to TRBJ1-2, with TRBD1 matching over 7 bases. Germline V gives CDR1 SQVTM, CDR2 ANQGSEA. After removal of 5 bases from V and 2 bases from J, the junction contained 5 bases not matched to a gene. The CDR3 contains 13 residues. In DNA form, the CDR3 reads TGCAGCGTTAGGGGGCGCCGCAACTATGGCTACACCTTC. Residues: CSVRGRRNYGYTF.

CDR3 DNA: TGTGCCAACCTACTAGCGGGGGGACACAATGAGCAGTTCTTC. Its protein product is CANLLAGGHNEQFF. V usage is TRBV2 and J usage is TRBJ2-1; TRBD2 matches at 12 bases. The J segment lost 5 bases and the V segment lost 10 bases, leaving 6 bases of the junction unmatched. In germline, CDR1 is SNHLY, CDR2 FYNNEI. This CDR3 is built from 14 residues.

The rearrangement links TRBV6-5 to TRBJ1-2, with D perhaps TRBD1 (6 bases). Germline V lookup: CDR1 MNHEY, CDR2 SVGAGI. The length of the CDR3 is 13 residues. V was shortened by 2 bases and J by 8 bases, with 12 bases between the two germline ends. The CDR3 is CASSYVRGAGYTF. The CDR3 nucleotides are TGTGCCAGCAGTTACGTCAGGGGAGCCGGCTACACCTTC.

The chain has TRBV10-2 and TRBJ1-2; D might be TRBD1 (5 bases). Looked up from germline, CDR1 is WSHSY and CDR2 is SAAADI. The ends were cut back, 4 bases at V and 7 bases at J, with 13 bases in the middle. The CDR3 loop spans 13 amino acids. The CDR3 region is CASSGPGFGGYTF. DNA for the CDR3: TGCGCCAGCAGTGGGCCAGGGTTTGGTGGCTACACCTTC.

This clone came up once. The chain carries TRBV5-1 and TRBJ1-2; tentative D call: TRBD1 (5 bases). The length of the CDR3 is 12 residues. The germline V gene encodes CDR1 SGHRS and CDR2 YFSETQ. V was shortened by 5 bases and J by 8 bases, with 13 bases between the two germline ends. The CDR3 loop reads CASRSGSLGYTF. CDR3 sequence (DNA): TGCGCCAGCAGGTCAGGGTCCTTGGGCTACACCTTC. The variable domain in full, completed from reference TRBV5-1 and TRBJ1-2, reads KAGVTQTPRYLIKTRGQQVTLSCSPISGHRSVSWYQQTPGQGLQFLFEYFSETQRNKGNFPGRFSGRQFSNSRSEMNVSTLELGDSALYLCASRSGSLGYTFGSGTRLTVV.

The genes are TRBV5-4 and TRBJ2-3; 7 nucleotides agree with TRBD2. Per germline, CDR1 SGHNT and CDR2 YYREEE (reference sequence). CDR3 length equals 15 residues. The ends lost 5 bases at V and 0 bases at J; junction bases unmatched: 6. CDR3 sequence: CASRTGRTSTDTQYF. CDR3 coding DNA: TGTGCCAGCAGAACCGGGAGGACTAGCACAGATACGCAGTATTTT.

The CDR3 region is CASSPGPPRGNTEAFF. Written as DNA, the CDR3 is TGTGCCAGCAGCCCCGGACCCCCCAGGGGTAACACTGAAGCTTTCTTT. The genes are TRBV5-6 and TRBJ1-1; D might be TRBD1 (6 bases). The CDR3 is made up of 16 amino acids. Germline V gene data show CDR1 as SGHDT and CDR2 as YYEEEE. V was pared by 4 bases and J by 2 bases, with 18 bases between.

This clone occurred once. The CDR3 region is CASSEDEFSSRGNQPQHF. CDR3 in DNA: TGCGCCAGCAGTGAGGACGAATTCTCGAGTCGGGGCAATCAGCCCCAGCATTTT. The rearrangement links TRBV10-2 to TRBJ1-5; D unresolved. Trimming left V 2 bases short and J 2 bases short, with 19 bases between. The CDR3 runs 18 residues. Germline assignment: CDR1 WSHSY and CDR2 SAAADI.

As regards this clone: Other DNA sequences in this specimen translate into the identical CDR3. The chain's CDR3 is CASSRLQGNTEAFF. CDR3 coding DNA: TGTGCCAGCAGCCGCTTACAGGGGAACACTGAAGCTTTCTTT. The chain combines TRBV3-1 (or the pseudogene TRBV3-2) with TRBJ1-1; TRBD1 is a possible D gene (6 bases). The germline CDR1 and CDR2 sequences are LGHDT and YNNKEL (reference sequence). There are 14 residues in the CDR3. V dropped 4 bases and J dropped 1 base, with 10 bases sitting between them.

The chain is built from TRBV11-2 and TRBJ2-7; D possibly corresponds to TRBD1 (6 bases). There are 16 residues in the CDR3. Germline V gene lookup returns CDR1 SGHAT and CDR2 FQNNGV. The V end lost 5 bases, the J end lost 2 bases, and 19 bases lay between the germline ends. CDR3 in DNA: TGTGCCAGCAGCACCGAGGCTAGACAGGAGGCCTACGAGCAGTACTTC. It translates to CASSTEARQEAYEQYF.

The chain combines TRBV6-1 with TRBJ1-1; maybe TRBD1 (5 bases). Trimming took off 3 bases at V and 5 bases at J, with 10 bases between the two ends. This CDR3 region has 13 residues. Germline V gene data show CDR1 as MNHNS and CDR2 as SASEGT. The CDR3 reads CASSETVGTEAFF. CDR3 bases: TGTGCCAGCAGTGAGACAGTCGGGACTGAAGCTTTCTTT.

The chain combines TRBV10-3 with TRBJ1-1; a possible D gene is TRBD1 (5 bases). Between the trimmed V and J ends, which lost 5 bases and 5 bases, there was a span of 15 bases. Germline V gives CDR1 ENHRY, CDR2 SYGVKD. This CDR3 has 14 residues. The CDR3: CAISFDSSKTEAFF. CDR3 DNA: TGTGCCATCAGTTTCGACAGTAGTAAAACTGAAGCTTTCTTT.

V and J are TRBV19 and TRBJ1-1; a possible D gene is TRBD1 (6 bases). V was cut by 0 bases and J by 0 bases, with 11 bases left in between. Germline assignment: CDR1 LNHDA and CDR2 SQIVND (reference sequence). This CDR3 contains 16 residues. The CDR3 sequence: CASSIDRGYMNTEAFF. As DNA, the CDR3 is TGTGCCAGTAGTATAGACAGGGGATACATGAACACTGAAGCTTTCTTT.

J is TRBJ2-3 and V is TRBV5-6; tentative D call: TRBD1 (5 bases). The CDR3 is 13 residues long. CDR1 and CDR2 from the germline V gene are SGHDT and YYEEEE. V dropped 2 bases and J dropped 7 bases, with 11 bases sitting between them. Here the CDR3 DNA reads TGTGCCAGCAGCTTTATGACAGAACATACGCAGTATTTT. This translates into CASSFMTEHTQYF.

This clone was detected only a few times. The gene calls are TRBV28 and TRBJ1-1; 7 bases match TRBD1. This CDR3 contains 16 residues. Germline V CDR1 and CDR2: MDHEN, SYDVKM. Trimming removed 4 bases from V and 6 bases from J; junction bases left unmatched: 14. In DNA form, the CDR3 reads TGTGCCAGCAGTTCCCAGGAAATAGGGGGCGCGGCTGAAGCTTTCTTT. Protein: CASSSQEIGGAAEAFF.

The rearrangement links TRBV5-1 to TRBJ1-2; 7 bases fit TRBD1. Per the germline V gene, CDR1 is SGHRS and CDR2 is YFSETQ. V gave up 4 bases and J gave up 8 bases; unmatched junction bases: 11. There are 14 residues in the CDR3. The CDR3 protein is CASSLGTALGGYTF. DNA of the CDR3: TGCGCCAGCAGCCTAGGGACAGCCTTGGGCGGCTACACCTTC.

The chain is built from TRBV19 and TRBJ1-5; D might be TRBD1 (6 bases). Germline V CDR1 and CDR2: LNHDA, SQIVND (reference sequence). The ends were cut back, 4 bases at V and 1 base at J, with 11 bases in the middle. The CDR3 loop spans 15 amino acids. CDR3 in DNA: TGTGCCAGTAGTACGAGGACAGTAAGCAATCAGCCCCAGCATTTT. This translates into CASSTRTVSNQPQHF.

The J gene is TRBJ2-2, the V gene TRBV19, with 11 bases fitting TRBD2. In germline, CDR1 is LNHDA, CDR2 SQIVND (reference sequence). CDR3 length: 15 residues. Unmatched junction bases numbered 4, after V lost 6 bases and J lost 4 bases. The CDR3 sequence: CASRLAGGSTGELFF. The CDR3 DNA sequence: TGTGCCAGTAGGCTAGCGGGGGGTAGCACCGGGGAGCTGTTTTTT.

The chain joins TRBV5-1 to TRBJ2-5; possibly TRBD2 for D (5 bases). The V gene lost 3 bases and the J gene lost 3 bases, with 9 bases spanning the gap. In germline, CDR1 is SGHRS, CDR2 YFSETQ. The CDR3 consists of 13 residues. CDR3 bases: TGCGCCAGCAGCTCCCTCGGGGAAGAGACCCAGTACTTC. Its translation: CASSSLGEETQYF.

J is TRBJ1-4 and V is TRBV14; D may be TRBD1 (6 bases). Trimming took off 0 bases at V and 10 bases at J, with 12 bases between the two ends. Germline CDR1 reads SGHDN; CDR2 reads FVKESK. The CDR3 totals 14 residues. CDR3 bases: TGTGCCAGCAGCCAAGATGCAGGGGTAGGAAAACTGTTTTTT. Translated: CASSQDAGVGKLFF.